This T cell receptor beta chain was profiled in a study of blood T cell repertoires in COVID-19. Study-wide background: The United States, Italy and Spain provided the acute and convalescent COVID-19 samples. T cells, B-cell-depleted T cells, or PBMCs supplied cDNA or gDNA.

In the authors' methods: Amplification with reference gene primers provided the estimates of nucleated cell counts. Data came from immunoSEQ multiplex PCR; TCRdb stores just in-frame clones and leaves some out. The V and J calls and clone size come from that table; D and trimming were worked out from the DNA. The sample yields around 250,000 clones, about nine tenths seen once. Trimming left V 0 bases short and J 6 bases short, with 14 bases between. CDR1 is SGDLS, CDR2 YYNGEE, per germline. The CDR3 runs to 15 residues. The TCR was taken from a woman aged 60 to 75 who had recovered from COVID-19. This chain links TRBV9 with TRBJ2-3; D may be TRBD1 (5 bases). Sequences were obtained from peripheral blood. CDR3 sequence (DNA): TGTGCCAGCAGCGTAGTGTCAGGGTCCAGGGATACGCAGTATTTT. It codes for CASSVVSGSRDTQYF.